The T cell receptor (beta chain) under discussion was sequenced for a study of blood T cell repertoires in COVID-19. As originally analysed: Counts of nucleated cells, estimated from reference gene primer amplification, were obtained. Clones were read by immunoSEQ multiplex PCR, and TCRdb kept only the in-frame ones, dropping some. V and J calls and clone size are those listed in that table; D and trimming were worked out from the DNA. The repertoire consists of about 140,000 clones, with approximately 86% occurring once and the leading ten covering approximately 0.98%. The CDR3 loop spans 13 amino acids. The V end was cut by 0 bases, the J end by 7 bases, with 10 bases between. CDR1 GTSNPN and CDR2 SVGIG come from the germline V gene (reference sequence).

Sample: peripheral blood. The receptor's source is a woman between 50 and 59 years old with acute or convalescent COVID-19. The chain uses TRBV30 and TRBJ1-5; unclear D gene. CDR3 sequence reads: CAWSVGGRQPQHF. As DNA, the CDR3 is TGTGCCTGGAGTGTTGGAGGGAGACAGCCCCAGCATTTT.